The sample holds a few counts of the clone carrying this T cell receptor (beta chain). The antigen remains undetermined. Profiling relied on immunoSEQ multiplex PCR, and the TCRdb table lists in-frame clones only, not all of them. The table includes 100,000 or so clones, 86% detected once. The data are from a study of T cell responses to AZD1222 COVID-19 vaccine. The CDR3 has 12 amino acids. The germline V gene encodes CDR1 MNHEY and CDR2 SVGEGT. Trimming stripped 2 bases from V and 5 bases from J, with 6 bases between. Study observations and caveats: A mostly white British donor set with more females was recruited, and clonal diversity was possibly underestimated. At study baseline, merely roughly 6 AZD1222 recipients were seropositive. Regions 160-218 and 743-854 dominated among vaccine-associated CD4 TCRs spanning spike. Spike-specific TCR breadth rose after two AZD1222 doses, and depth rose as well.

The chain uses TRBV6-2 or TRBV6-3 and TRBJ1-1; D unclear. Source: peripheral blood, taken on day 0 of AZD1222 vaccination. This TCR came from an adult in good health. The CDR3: CASSYQRTEAFF. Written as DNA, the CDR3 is TGTGCCAGCAGTTACCAGAGGACTGAAGCTTTCTTT.